The rows below give T cell receptor beta chains drawn from one sample of a study of blood T cell repertoires in COVID-19. The repertoire was sequenced with immunoSEQ multiplex PCR; TCRdb's copy has only in-frame clones and lacks some. The repertoire consists of about 190,000 clones, with around nine tenths occurring once and the leading ten covering about 6.8%. Material for sequencing was peripheral blood. The receptors originated from a middle-aged woman who had recovered from COVID-19. The CDR3 runs from the conserved cysteine through the conserved F or W. A D gene is named only where the DNA matches it firmly. Only some rows state a clone size, as once, few, many or a class for expanded clones.

D	J	size	V	CDR3	DNA
TRBD2	TRBJ2-7	-	TRBV6-5	CAGKGGKWTSPEQYF	TGTGCCGGCAAGGGGGGGAAGTGGACTAGCCCCGAGCAGTACTTC
TRBD2	TRBJ2-5	-	TRBV18	CASSPPNGLAARQETQYF	TGTGCCAGCTCACCACCGAACGGACTAGCGGCACGACAAGAGACCCAGTACTTC
TRBD1	TRBJ2-3	-	TRBV10-3	CATNPGQGVDTQYF	TGTGCCACCAACCCGGGACAGGGAGTAGATACGCAGTATTTT
-	TRBJ2-5	-	TRBV29-1	CSVNNNREETQYF	TGCAGCGTGAACAATAACAGGGAAGAGACCCAGTACTTC
-	TRBJ2-1	-	TRBV30	CAWSTGSGNNEQFF	TGTGCCTGGAGTACTGGGTCCGGGAACAATGAGCAGTTCTTC
-	TRBJ1-6	few	TRBV15	CATSGEKGGSPLHF	TGTGCCACCAGCGGAGAAAAAGGGGGTTCACCCCTCCACTTT
TRBD2	TRBJ2-1	-	TRBV6-5	CASKEPGLAGDLFF	TGTGCCAGCAAAGAACCGGGACTAGCGGGAGATTTATTCTTC
-	TRBJ2-3	-	TRBV7-2	CASSLLTGDTQYF	TGTGCCAGCAGCTTACTCACAGGAGATACGCAGTATTTT
-	TRBJ2-7	-	TRBV2	CASSLGHEQYF	TGTGCCAGCAGTTTGGGCCACGAGCAGTACTTC
-	TRBJ1-5	-	TRBV2	CASSDRHNQPQHF	TGTGCCAGCAGTGACCGACATAATCAGCCCCAGCATTTT
-	TRBJ2-5	-	TRBV5-1	CASSLGVSAGETQYF	TGCGCCAGCAGCTTGGGGGTTTCGGCGGGAGAGACCCAGTACTTC
-	TRBJ2-5	-	TRBV5-5	CASSHPQVGRGRGETQYF	TGTGCCAGCAGCCACCCTCAGGTAGGCAGGGGGCGGGGGGAGACCCAGTACTTC
-	TRBJ2-7	-	TRBV18	CASSPQDRSYEQYF	TGTGCCAGCTCACCACAGGACAGATCCTACGAGCAGTACTTC
-	TRBJ1-2	-	TRBV5-1	CASSLTSNYGYTF	TGCGCCAGCAGCTTAACAAGTAACTATGGCTACACCTTC
TRBD2	TRBJ2-1	-	TRBV5-1	CASSPGGGHGNEQFF	TGCGCCAGCAGCCCGGGGGGAGGTCACGGCAATGAGCAGTTCTTC
-	TRBJ2-7	-	TRBV30	CAWSATNYEQYF	TGTGCCTGGAGTGCTACCAACTACGAGCAGTACTTC
TRBD2	TRBJ2-7	-	TRBV6-5	CASSYLAGERSYEQYF	TGTGCCAGCAGTTATCTAGCGGGAGAAAGGTCCTACGAGCAGTACTTC
TRBD2	TRBJ2-2	once	TRBV19	CASSIRSLAGANTGELFF	TGTGCCAGTAGTATAAGGAGTCTAGCGGGCGCGAACACCGGGGAGCTGTTTTTT
TRBD1	TRBJ2-1	-	TRBV18	CASSPSLTGGSYNEQFF	TGTGCCAGCTCTCCAAGTCTGACAGGGGGCTCCTACAATGAGCAGTTCTTC
-	TRBJ2-5	-	TRBV7-2	CASSLSSRMGQVTQYF	TGTGCCAGCAGCTTAAGCTCAAGGATGGGGCAGGTGACCCAGTACTTC
-	TRBJ2-3	-	TRBV29-1	CSVEVSVSTDTQYF	TGCAGCGTTGAGGTTAGCGTAAGCACAGATACGCAGTATTTT
-	TRBJ2-3	once	TRBV9	CASSPGGTDTQYF	TGTGCCAGCAGCCCCGGGGGCACAGATACGCAGTATTTT
TRBD2	TRBJ2-7	-	TRBV12-3/TRBV12-4	CASTNAGTTEQYF	TGTGCCAGCACCAATGCCGGGACTACCGAGCAGTACTTC
TRBD1	TRBJ1-5	few	TRBV11-2	CASSSTGATGQPQHF	TGTGCCAGCAGCTCAACAGGGGCGACTGGGCAGCCCCAGCATTTT
-	TRBJ2-5	-	TRBV6-4	CASSDPDLVARPHQETQYF	TGTGCCAGCAGTGACCCGGACTTGGTGGCGCGGCCCCATCAAGAGACCCAGTACTTC
-	TRBJ2-7	-	TRBV6-1	CASSELRSSYEQYF	TGTGCCAGCAGTGAACTTCGGAGCTCCTACGAGCAGTACTTC
TRBD2	TRBJ2-5	once	TRBV19	CASRETSAGLETQYF	TGTGCCAGTAGAGAGACTAGCGCCGGGCTGGAGACCCAGTACTTC
-	TRBJ2-4	-	TRBV6-5	CASSYDIRSKNIQYF	TGTGCCAGCAGTTACGACATTAGGTCCAAAAACATTCAGTACTTC
TRBD1	TRBJ2-7	once	TRBV4-3	CASSQGTGGISEQYF	TGCGCCAGCAGCCAGGGGACAGGGGGCATCAGCGAGCAGTACTTC
-	TRBJ2-6	-	TRBV4-1	CASSQDIVTAATGANVLTF	TGCGCCAGCAGCCAAGATATCGTCACGGCGGCCACTGGGGCCAACGTCCTGACTTTC
TRBD2	TRBJ2-5	-	TRBV5-1	CASSLAGGNGQETQYF	TGCGCCAGCAGCTTAGCGGGAGGTAATGGACAAGAGACCCAGTACTTC
-	TRBJ1-1	-	TRBV29-1	CSVEETANTEAFF	TGCAGCGTTGAAGAAACTGCGAACACTGAAGCTTTCTTT
-	TRBJ1-2	-	TRBV2	CASSEAGYGYTF	TGTGCCAGCAGTGAGGCAGGCTATGGCTACACCTTC
TRBD2	TRBJ2-1	-	TRBV3-1/TRBV3-2	CASSPRTSGTRGYNEQFF	TGTGCCAGCAGCCCCCGGACTAGCGGGACCCGGGGGTACAATGAGCAGTTCTTC
TRBD2	TRBJ2-7	-	TRBV7-2	CASSLVPGGGRMQYF	TGTGCCAGCAGCTTAGTCCCCGGGGGGGGGAGGATGCAGTACTTC
-	TRBJ1-5	-	TRBV28	CASRTGSNNGNQPQHF	TGTGCCAGCCGGACCGGGAGCAATAATGGGAATCAGCCCCAGCATTTT
TRBD1	TRBJ1-5	-	TRBV27	CASSLIGTDAYSNQPQHF	TGTGCCAGCAGTTTAATAGGGACAGACGCCTATAGCAATCAGCCCCAGCATTTT
TRBD2	TRBJ2-5	-	TRBV5-1	CASSPGGIQETQYF	TGCGCCAGCAGCCCCGGGGGGATCCAAGAGACCCAGTACTTC
TRBD1	TRBJ1-1	-	TRBV7-9	CASSSGQANTEAFF	TGTGCCAGCAGCTCGGGACAGGCGAACACTGAAGCTTTCTTT
-	TRBJ1-2	-	TRBV9	CASSVENSNYGYTF	TGTGCCAGCAGCGTAGAAAACAGTAACTATGGCTACACCTTC
TRBD2	TRBJ2-1	-	TRBV9	CASSVEASGSNEQFF	TGTGCCAGCAGCGTAGAAGCTAGCGGGAGCAATGAGCAGTTCTTC
TRBD2	TRBJ2-5	-	TRBV7-2	CASSLTLAGGLETQYF	TGTGCCAGCAGCTTAACCCTGGCGGGAGGGCTAGAGACCCAGTACTTC
TRBD2	TRBJ2-1	-	TRBV7-9	CASTGTSGYNEQFF	TGTGCCAGCACCGGGACTAGCGGTTACAATGAGCAGTTCTTC
-	TRBJ2-7	once	TRBV19	CASSIRGGEQYF	TGTGCCAGTAGTATTAGGGGTGGCGAGCAGTACTTC
TRBD1	TRBJ1-5	-	TRBV24-1	CATSDSGQGGQPQHF	TGTGCCACCAGTGATTCCGGACAGGGAGGGCAGCCCCAGCATTTT